The sequence of this TCR beta chain was determined in a study of monozygotic twins with cystic fibrosis. The data were produced by immunoSEQ multiplex PCR, yet TCRdb's version contains in-frame clones alone and is incomplete. The sample includes 29,000 or so clones, approximately 80% seen only once; the top ten take around 0.88%. Germline CDR1 KGHSH, CDR2 LQKENI. This CDR3 region has 13 residues. V shed 5 bases and J shed 1 base, with 8 bases lying between them. The specimen was blood. This clonotype originated in a girl aged 2 to 9 with cystic fibrosis. The rearrangement joins TRBV18 to TRBJ1-1, with D unresolved. The CDR3 sequence is CASSSQANTEAFF. In DNA, the CDR3 is TGTGCCAGCTCATCCCAGGCGAACACTGAAGCTTTCTTT.